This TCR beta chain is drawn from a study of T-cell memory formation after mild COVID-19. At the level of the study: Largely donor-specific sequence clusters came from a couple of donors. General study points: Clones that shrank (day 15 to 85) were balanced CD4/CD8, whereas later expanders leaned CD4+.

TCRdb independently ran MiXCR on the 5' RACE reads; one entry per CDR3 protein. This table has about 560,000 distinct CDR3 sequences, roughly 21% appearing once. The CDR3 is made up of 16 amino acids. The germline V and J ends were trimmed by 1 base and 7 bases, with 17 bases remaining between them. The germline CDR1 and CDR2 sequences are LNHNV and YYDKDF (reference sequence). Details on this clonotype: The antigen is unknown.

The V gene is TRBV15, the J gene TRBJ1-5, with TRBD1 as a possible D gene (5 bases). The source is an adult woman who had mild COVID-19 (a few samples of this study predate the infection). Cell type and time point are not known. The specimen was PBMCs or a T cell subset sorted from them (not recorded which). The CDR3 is CATSRGAGKTRQPQHF. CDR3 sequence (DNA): TGTGCCACCAGCAGAGGGGCAGGGAAAACGAGACAGCCCCAGCATTTT.